This T cell receptor beta chain was captured in a study of spatial heterogeneity in lung cancer. Background on the study: 55 to 80 TRACERx patients with early, untreated non-small cell lung cancer donated samples.

The CDR3 has 16 amino acids. CDR1 is MNHEY, CDR2 SVGAGI, per germline. V lost 5 bases to trimming and J lost 2 bases, with 18 bases between them. TCRdb re-called the 5' RACE reads through MiXCR, storing one row per CDR3 protein. Altogether around 98,000 distinct CDR3 sequences are present, roughly a fifth being singletons, with the ten largest covering around a fifth. This clonotype was observed at least ten times. Time point reported: blood at routine non-recurrence follow-up after resection. Unsorted samples of tumor, nontumor lung or frozen PBMC had their whole RNA sequenced. J is TRBJ1-2 and V is TRBV6-5; D is perhaps TRBD1 (5 bases). This TCR derives from a male donor with early-stage non-small cell lung cancer. This specimen was PBMCs, taken at follow-up. The CDR3: CASSLYGDSENYGYTF. The CDR3 bases are TGTGCCAGCAGTCTATATGGCGACAGCGAGAACTATGGCTACACCTTC.